This T cell receptor beta chain was sequenced during a study of blood T cell repertoires in COVID-19. Study-level background: T cells, B-cell-depleted T cells, or PBMCs supplied cDNA or gDNA.

V was pared by 8 bases and J by 1 base, with 14 bases between. This CDR3 is built from 14 residues. CDR1 is MDHEN and CDR2 is SYDVKM in the germline V gene. Clones were read by immunoSEQ multiplex PCR, and TCRdb kept only the in-frame ones, dropping some. The sample holds roughly 100,000 clones, more than 85% seen once. This receptor was taken from a man aged 18 to 29 with acute or convalescent COVID-19. The V and J genes are TRBV28 and TRBJ1-1, with a tentative D call TRBD1 (6 bases). The sequencing input was peripheral blood. The CDR3 is CASWHGGQNTEAFF. The CDR3 nucleotides are TGTGCCAGCTGGCACGGGGGGCAGAACACTGAAGCTTTCTTT.